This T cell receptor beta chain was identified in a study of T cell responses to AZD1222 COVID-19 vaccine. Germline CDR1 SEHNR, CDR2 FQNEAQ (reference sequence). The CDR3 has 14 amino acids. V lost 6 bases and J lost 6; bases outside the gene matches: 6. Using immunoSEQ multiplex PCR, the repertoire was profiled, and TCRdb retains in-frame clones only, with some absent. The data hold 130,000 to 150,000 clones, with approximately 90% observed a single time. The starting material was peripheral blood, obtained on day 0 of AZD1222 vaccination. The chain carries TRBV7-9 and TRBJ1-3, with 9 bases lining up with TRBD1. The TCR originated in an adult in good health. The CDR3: CASSLGQGVNTIYF. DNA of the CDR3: TGTGCCAGCAGTTTGGGACAGGGAGTAAACACCATATATTTT. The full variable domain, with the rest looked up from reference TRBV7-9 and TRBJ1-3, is DTGVSQNPRHKITKRGQNVTFRCDPISEHNRLYWYRQTLGQGPEFLTYFQNEAQLEKSRLLSDRFSAERPKGSFSTLEIQRTEQGDSAMYLCASSLGQGVNTIYFGEGSWLTVV.